The 7 T cell receptor beta chains below come from one sample, sequenced in a study of blood T cells in healthy people across ages. A J-beta primer mix and a sample-barcoded 5' primer were used in a second PCR of about 7 to 12 cycles. TCRdb re-called the 5' RACE reads through MiXCR, storing one row per CDR3 protein. The sample carries roughly 1.6 million distinct CDR3 sequences, 30% to 40% recorded once. Source material: blood. The receptors here all came from a woman aged 25 to 45 in good health.

A few counts support this clonotype. This chain connects TRBV5-6 to TRBJ2-3; D perhaps matches TRBD2 (6 bases). Germline CDR1 SGHDT, CDR2 YYEEEE. V lost 0 bases to trimming and J lost 0 bases, with 14 bases between them. CDR3 size: 17 residues. The CDR3 DNA follows: TGTGCCAGCAGCTTGGGTACTAGCCGATCTAGCACAGATACGCAGTATTTT. It is translated as CASSLGTSRSSTDTQYF.

This chain connects TRBV11-1 to TRBJ2-1, with 15 bases matching TRBD2. Trimming removed 5 bases from V and 12 bases from J; junction bases left unmatched: 8. The CDR3 is 15 amino acids. From germline, CDR1 is SGHAT and CDR2 FQDESV (reference sequence). The CDR3 is CASSPGTSGGLGQFF. In DNA form, the CDR3 reads TGTGCCAGCAGCCCCGGGACTAGCGGGGGGCTGGGGCAGTTCTTC. Drawing the rest from reference TRBV11-1 and TRBJ2-1, the complete variable domain is EAEVAQSPRYKITEKSQAVAFWCDPISGHATLYWYRQILGQGPELLVQFQDESVVDDSQLPKDRFSAERLKGVDSTLKIQPAELGDSAMYLCASSPGTSGGLGQFFGPGTRLTVL.

A remark on this clonotype: A read error may account for a junction end that differs from germline. The rearrangement joins TRBV20-1 to TRBJ2-7; D is unclear. From germline, CDR1 is DFQATT and CDR2 SNEGSKA (reference sequence). The CDR3 totals 11 residues. As DNA, the CDR3 is TGCAGTGCCCCCAACCCGTACGACCAGTACTTC. This encodes CSAPNPYDQYF.

The gene calls are TRBV6-2 or TRBV6-3 and TRBJ2-7, with TRBD1 identical over 8 bases. V lost 2 bases and J lost 3; bases outside the gene matches: 12. The CDR3 covers 17 residues. Germline CDR1 reads MNHEY; CDR2 reads SVGEGT. In nucleotides, the CDR3 is TGTGCCAGCAGTTACGGGTCCAGAGGACAGGGTCTCTACGAGCAGTACTTC. Protein sequence: CASSYGSRGQGLYEQYF.

This sequence joins TRBV3-1 and TRBJ2-1; tentatively, D is TRBD2 (6 bases). Looked up from germline, CDR1 is LGHDT and CDR2 is YNNKEL (reference sequence). The CDR3 contains 15 residues. With 1 base removed from V and 12 bases from J, the gap between germline ends came to 19 bases. CDR3 sequence (DNA): TGTGCCAGCAGCCAAGGCGTATTGCGCTTGGGAGGGCAGTTCTTC. This codes for CASSQGVLRLGGQFF.

The genes are TRBV6-6 and TRBJ2-2; D possibly uses TRBD1 or TRBD2 (6 bases each). Trimming removed 5 bases from V and 1 base from J, with 11 bases in between. The CDR3 runs 15 residues. From germline, CDR1 is MNHNY and CDR2 SVGAGI (reference sequence). The CDR3 region is CASSDGGLNTGELFF. CDR3 sequence (DNA): TGTGCCAGCAGTGACGGGGGCCTGAACACCGGGGAGCTGTTTTTT.

This clonotype was picked up a small number of times. V is TRBV6-5 and J is TRBJ2-7; D may be TRBD2 (5 bases). CDR1 MNHEY and CDR2 SVGAGI come from the germline V gene. CDR3 length: 15 residues. V gave up 3 bases and J gave up 3 bases, with 15 bases separating them. The CDR3 loop is CASSYVYGMGYEQYF. The CDR3 DNA is TGTGCCAGCAGTTATGTTTACGGGATGGGCTACGAGCAGTACTTC.